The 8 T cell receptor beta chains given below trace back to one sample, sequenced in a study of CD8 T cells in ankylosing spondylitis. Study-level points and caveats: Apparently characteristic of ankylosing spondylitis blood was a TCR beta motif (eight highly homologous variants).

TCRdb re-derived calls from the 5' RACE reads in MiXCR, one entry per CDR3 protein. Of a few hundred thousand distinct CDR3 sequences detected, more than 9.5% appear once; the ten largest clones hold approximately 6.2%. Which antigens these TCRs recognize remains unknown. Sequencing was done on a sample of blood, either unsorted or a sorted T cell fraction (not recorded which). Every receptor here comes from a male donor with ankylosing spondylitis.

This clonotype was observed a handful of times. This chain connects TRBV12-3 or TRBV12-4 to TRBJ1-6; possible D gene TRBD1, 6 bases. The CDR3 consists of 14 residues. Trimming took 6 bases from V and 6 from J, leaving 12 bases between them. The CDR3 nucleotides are TGTGCCAGCAGCCAGGGACAATCTAATTCACCCCTCCACTTT. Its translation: CASSQGQSNSPLHF.

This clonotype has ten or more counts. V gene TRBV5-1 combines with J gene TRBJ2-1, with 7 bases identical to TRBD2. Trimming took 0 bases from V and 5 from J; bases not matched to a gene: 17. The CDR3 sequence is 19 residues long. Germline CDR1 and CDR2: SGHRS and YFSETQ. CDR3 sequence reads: CASSLAISAGTGYHNEQFF. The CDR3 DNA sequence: TGCGCCAGCAGCTTGGCCATTTCAGCGGGAACCGGCTACCACAATGAGCAGTTCTTC.

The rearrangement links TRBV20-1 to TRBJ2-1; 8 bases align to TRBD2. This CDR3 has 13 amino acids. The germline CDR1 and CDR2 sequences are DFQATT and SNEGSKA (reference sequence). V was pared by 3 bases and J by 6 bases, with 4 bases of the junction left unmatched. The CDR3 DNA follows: TGCAGTGCTAGGGAGCTAGCGGGCAATGAGCAGTTCTTC. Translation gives CSARELAGNEQFF.

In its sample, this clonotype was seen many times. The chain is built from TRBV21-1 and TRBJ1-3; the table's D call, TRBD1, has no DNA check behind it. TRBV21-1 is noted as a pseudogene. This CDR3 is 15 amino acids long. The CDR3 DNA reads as TGTGCCAGCAGCAAAAAGGATTCCCCCGGAAACACCATATATTTT. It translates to CASSKKDSPGNTIYF.

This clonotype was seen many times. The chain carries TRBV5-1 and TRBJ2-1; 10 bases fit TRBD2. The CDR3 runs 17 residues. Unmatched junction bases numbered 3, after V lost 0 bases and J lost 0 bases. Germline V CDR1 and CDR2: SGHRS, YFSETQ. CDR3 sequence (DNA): TGCGCCAGCAGCTTGGAGGCTAGCGGGAGCTCCTACAATGAGCAGTTCTTC. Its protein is CASSLEASGSSYNEQFF.

CDR3 residues: CASSSKGSIQPQHF. The CDR3, as DNA: TGTGCCAGCAGCTCTAAGGGGAGTATTCAGCCCCAGCATTTT. This chain joins TRBV7-2 and TRBJ1-5; maybe TRBD1 (5 bases). Germline V lookup: CDR1 SGHTA, CDR2 FQGNSA. The V gene lost 4 bases and the J gene lost 6 bases, with 13 bases spanning the gap. The CDR3 spans 14 residues.

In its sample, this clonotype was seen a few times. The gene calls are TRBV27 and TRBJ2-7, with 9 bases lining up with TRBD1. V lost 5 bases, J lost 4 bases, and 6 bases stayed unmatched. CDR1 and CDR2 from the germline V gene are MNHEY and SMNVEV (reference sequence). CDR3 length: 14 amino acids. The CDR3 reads CASSLGQGWYEQYF. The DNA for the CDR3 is TGTGCCAGCAGTCTCGGACAGGGGTGGTACGAGCAGTACTTC.

The CDR3 DNA reads as TGTGCCAGCAGCTTAGGGCTTCTCCAGGGGGAGCAGTACTTC. Its translation: CASSLGLLQGEQYF. V usage is TRBV11-2 and J usage is TRBJ2-7; D perhaps matches TRBD1 (6 bases). V was clipped by 1 base and J by 7 bases, with 14 bases between them. The CDR3 length is 14 residues. Germline CDR1 reads SGHAT; CDR2 reads FQNNGV.